This T cell receptor beta chain was recovered during a study of T cell repertoires in ileal Crohn's disease. Broader study findings: Every patient over 26.8% clonality showed endoscopic recurrence. Compared with non-smokers, active smokers at surgery showed more clonal expansions.

The data were produced by immunoSEQ multiplex PCR, yet TCRdb's version contains in-frame clones alone and is incomplete. The sample consists of around 9,900 clones, 79% of them appearing once. CDR1 and CDR2 (germline): MNHEY, SMNVEV (reference sequence). The junction had 2 bases not matched to a gene; V was cut back by 3 bases and J by 1 base. The CDR3 is made up of 15 amino acids. Remarks on this clone: Its antigen remains unidentified.

As for time point: neoterminal ileum biopsy at postoperative endoscopy, about 6 months after surgery. Eligibility required adulthood, ileal or ileocolonic Crohn's disease and indicated ileocolonic resection. Sequenced: ileal tissue. This chain joins TRBV27 and TRBJ1-1; 10 nucleotides line up with TRBD1. This clonotype was sampled from an adult with Crohn's disease. CDR3 amino acids: CASSFGTGANTEAFF. The CDR3 coding sequence is TGTGCCAGCAGTTTTGGGACAGGGGCGAACACTGAAGCTTTCTTT.